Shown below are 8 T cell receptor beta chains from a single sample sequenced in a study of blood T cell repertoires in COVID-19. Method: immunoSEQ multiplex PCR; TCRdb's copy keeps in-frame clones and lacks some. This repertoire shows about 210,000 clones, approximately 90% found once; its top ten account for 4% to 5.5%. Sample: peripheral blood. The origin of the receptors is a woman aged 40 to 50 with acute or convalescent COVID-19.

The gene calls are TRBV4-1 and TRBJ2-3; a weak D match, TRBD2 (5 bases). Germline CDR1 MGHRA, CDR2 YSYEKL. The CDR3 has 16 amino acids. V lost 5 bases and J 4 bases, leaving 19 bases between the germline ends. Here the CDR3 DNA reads TGCGCCAGCAGCTCGCCCCGACTAAGCAGCCCAGATACGCAGTATTTT. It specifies CASSSPRLSSPDTQYF.

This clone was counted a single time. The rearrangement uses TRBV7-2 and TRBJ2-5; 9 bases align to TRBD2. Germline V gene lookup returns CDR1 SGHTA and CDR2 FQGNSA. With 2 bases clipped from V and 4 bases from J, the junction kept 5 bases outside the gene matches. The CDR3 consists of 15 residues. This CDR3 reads CASSLSGGRVETQYF. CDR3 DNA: TGTGCCAGCAGCTTAAGCGGGGGGAGGGTAGAGACCCAGTACTTC.

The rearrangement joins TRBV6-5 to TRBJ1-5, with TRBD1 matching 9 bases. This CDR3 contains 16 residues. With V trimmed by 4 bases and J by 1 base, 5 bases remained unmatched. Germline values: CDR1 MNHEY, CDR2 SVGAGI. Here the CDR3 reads CASSFPGQGSNQPQHF. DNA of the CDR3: TGTGCCAGCAGTTTCCCGGGACAGGGAAGCAATCAGCCCCAGCATTTT.

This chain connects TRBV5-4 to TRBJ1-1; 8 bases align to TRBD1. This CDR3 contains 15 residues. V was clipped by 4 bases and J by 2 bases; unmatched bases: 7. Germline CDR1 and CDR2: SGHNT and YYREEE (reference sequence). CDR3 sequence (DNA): TGTGCCAGCAGCCCACGGACAGGGTTAAACACTGAAGCTTTCTTT. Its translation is CASSPRTGLNTEAFF.

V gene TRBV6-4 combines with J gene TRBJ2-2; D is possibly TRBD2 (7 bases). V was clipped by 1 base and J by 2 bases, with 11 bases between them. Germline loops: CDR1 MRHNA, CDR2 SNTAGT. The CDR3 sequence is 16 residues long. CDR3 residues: CASSDLGGRNTGELFF. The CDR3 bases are TGTGCCAGCAGTGACTTGGGGGGGCGAAACACCGGGGAGCTGTTTTTT.

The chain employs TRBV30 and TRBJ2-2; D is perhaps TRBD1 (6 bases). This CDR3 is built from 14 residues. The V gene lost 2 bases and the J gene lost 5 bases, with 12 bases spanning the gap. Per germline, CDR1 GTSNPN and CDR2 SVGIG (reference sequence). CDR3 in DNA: TGTGCCTGGAGTTTAACTAGGGGGACCGGGGAGCTGTTTTTT. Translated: CAWSLTRGTGELFF. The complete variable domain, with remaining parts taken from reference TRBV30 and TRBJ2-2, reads SQTIHQWPATLVQPVGSPLSLECTVEGTSNPNLYWYRQAAGRGLQLLFYSVGIGQISSEVPQNLSASRPQDRQFILSSKKLLLSDSGFYLCAWSLTRGTGELFFGEGSRLTVL.

In nucleotides, the CDR3 is TGCAGCTGCGCGCGGGAAGCAGACTATGGCTACACCTTC. This sequence encodes CSCAREADYGYTF. The rearrangement links TRBV29-1 to TRBJ1-2; D not certain. Trimming stripped 8 bases from V and 3 bases from J, with 16 bases between. The CDR3 loop spans 13 amino acids. The germline gives CDR1 SQVTM, CDR2 ANQGSEA.

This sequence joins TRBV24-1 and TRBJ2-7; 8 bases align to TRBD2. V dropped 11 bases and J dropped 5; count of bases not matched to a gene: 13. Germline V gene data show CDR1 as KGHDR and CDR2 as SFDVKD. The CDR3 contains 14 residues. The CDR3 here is CAIRTGGDRHEQYV. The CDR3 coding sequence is TGTGCCATTCGGACCGGGGGGGATCGTCACGAGCAGTACGTC.